This T cell receptor (beta chain) was captured in a study of patients and donors after allogeneic stem cell transplantation. Germline V CDR1 and CDR2: MNHEY, SMNVEV (reference sequence). Trimming pared 4 bases from V and 4 bases from J, leaving 8 bases between. The length of the CDR3 is 13 residues. A single record per CDR3 protein comes from TCRdb applying MiXCR to the RT-PCR reads. The sample gives a few hundred thousand distinct CDR3 sequences, over 30% of which show up once; 11% is in the top ten. Sequencing was carried out using blood, either unsorted or a sorted T cell fraction (not recorded which). The chain couples TRBV27 to TRBJ2-1, with TRBD1 as a possible D gene (6 bases). This TCR was recovered from a human donor who was either an allogeneic HSCT recipient or a stem cell or donor lymphocyte infusion donor (not recorded which). It is not recorded whose cells these are; they may come from a transplant donor. The CDR3 protein is CASSWTVYNEQFF. CDR3 coding DNA: TGTGCCAGCAGTTGGACAGTATACAATGAGCAGTTCTTC.